This note documents a single TCR beta chain sequence. The antigen remains unidentified. One entry per CDR3 protein, called by TCRdb with MiXCR from the 5' RACE reads. This table holds around 280,000 distinct CDR3 sequences, less than 9% found once. The data belong to a study of identical twins. Study-wide results and limits: Models underestimated out-of-frame TCR alpha sharing in monozygotic twins.

V lost 3 bases, J lost 5 bases, and 7 bases stayed unmatched. This CDR3 spans 15 amino acids. Looked up from germline, CDR1 is SGHTA and CDR2 is FQGTGA. This sample also belongs to another study, concerning yellow fever vaccine responses in identical twins.

The clonotype originates from a woman aged 18-35 years in good health. The sequencing input was memory (CD45RO+) T cells sorted from blood. V usage is TRBV7-3 and J usage is TRBJ2-7; 10 bases are shared with TRBD2. The CDR3: CASSLGLAGVDEQYF. Here the CDR3 DNA reads TGTGCCAGCAGCTTGGGGCTAGCGGGAGTCGACGAGCAGTACTTC.